This passage covers 23 T cell receptor beta chains from one sample sequenced in a study of shared clonotypes between healthy human individuals. This table comes from immunoSEQ multiplex PCR, and its TCRdb copy is limited to in-frame clones, with some not included. The sample contains approximately 1,500,000 clones, nearly 99% of which appear only once. Sequencing used naive CD4+ T cells sorted from blood. Subset noted: CD45RA+ positively selected. Source of these receptors: a man in his thirties or forties in good health.

The V gene is TRBV4-3, the J gene TRBJ2-2, with TRBD2 matching over 10 bases. With 1 base clipped from V and 4 bases from J, the junction kept 9 bases outside the gene matches. Germline V gives CDR1 LGHNA, CDR2 YSLEER. CDR3 length equals 18 residues. The CDR3 spells CASSQGPASGRGTGELFF. Here the CDR3 DNA reads TGCGCCAGCAGCCAAGGGCCGGCGAGCGGGAGGGGCACCGGGGAGCTGTTTTTT.

Here the CDR3 reads CATSRDFSLGSTDTQYF. Written as DNA, the CDR3 is TGTGCCACCAGCAGAGATTTTAGCCTTGGGAGCACAGATACGCAGTATTTT. The chain links TRBV15 to TRBJ2-3; D not resolved. CDR1 is LNHNV and CDR2 is YYDKDF in the germline V gene (reference sequence). V dropped 0 bases and J dropped 0 bases, with 13 bases sitting between them. The CDR3 runs 17 residues.

The rearrangement links TRBV28 to TRBJ2-7; D is possibly TRBD2 (7 bases). Trimming shortened V by 6 bases and J by 2 bases, and 20 bases separated the two germline ends. Germline CDR1 reads MDHEN; CDR2 reads SYDVKM. The CDR3 sequence is 16 residues long. DNA of the CDR3: TGTGCCAGCAGCCCAATGCGGGGAGGGGGGACCTACGAGCAGTACTTC. Encoded protein: CASSPMRGGGTYEQYF. Complete variable domain (other parts from reference TRBV28 and TRBJ2-7): DVKVTQSSRYLVKRTGEKVFLECVQDMDHENMFWYRQDPGLGLRLIYFSYDVKMKEKGDIPEGYSVSREKKERFSLILESASTNQTSMYLCASSPMRGGGTYEQYFGPGTRLTVT.

About this clone itself: Other nucleotide sequences from this sample produce the same CDR3. V gene TRBV5-1 combines with J gene TRBJ1-1; TRBD1 might be the D (5 bases). Trimming shortened V by 2 bases and J by 1 base, and 6 bases separated the two germline ends. Germline V gene sequence: CDR1 SGHRS, CDR2 YFSETQ. CDR3 size: 13 residues. CDR3 sequence (DNA): TGCGCCAGCAGCTTAGGGGAGAACACTGAAGCTTTCTTT. Translated: CASSLGENTEAFF. Supplemented by reference TRBV5-1 and TRBJ1-1, the full variable domain reads KAGVTQTPRYLIKTRGQQVTLSCSPISGHRSVSWYQQTPGQGLQFLFEYFSETQRNKGNFPGRFSGRQFSNSRSEMNVSTLELGDSALYLCASSLGENTEAFFGQGTRLTVV.

This chain joins TRBV6-1 and TRBJ2-1; 7 positions agree with TRBD2. The CDR3 contains 16 residues. Trimming at V came to 4 bases and at J to 9 bases, leaving 15 bases not matched to a gene. Germline CDR1 reads MNHNS; CDR2 reads SASEGT. CDR3 sequence reads: CASSAPALKWGGEQFF. CDR3 nucleotide sequence: TGTGCCAGCAGTGCCCCCGCGCTTAAATGGGGGGGTGAGCAGTTCTTC.

The CDR3 protein is CASSSREGGYTGELFF. CDR3 bases: TGCGCCAGCAGCTCGAGGGAGGGCGGGTACACCGGGGAGCTGTTTTTT. This rearrangement joins TRBV5-1 to TRBJ2-2, with 7 bases aligning to TRBD2. CDR3 length: 16 amino acids. J was trimmed by 3 bases and V by 3 bases; bases with no gene match: 8. CDR1 is SGHRS, CDR2 YFSETQ, per germline.

Concerning this clone: Other DNA variants within this sample encode the same CDR3. V is TRBV6-5 and J is TRBJ1-5; a weak D match, TRBD1 (5 bases). Per the germline V gene, CDR1 is MNHEY and CDR2 is SVGAGI. Trimming cost V 0 bases and J 4 bases, with 10 bases left between them. The CDR3 is made up of 15 amino acids. CDR3 nucleotides: TGTGCCAGCAGTTACTCTACAGGAAGGAATCAGCCCCAGCATTTT. It yields the protein CASSYSTGRNQPQHF.

The V call is TRBV5-1, the J call TRBJ2-5; unclear D gene. Trimming stripped 0 bases from V and 4 bases from J, with 10 bases between. Germline CDR1 and CDR2: SGHRS and YFSETQ. The length of the CDR3 is 14 residues. CDR3 DNA sequence: TGCGCCAGCAGCTTGGCCGGGTCTGCAGAGACCCAGTACTTC. It yields the protein CASSLAGSAETQYF.

This chain joins TRBV18 and TRBJ1-4; D may be TRBD1 (5 bases). V was cut by 1 base and J by 8 bases, with 11 bases left in between. The CDR3 covers 14 residues. Germline CDR1 reads KGHSH; CDR2 reads LQKENI. The CDR3 here is CASSPLAEGEKLFF. Written as DNA, the CDR3 is TGTGCCAGCTCACCACTGGCGGAGGGGGAAAAACTGTTTTTT.

V gene TRBV10-1 combines with J gene TRBJ1-3; no definite D call. From germline, CDR1 is WNHNN and CDR2 SYGVQD (reference sequence). This CDR3 has 13 amino acids. The germline V and J ends were trimmed by 10 bases and 1 base, with 11 bases remaining between them. The CDR3 loop reads CATQTESGNTIYF. CDR3 coding DNA: TGCGCCACCCAGACGGAATCTGGAAACACCATATATTTT.

The V gene is TRBV7-6, the J gene TRBJ1-2; unclear D gene. CDR3 size: 15 residues. V was shortened by 3 bases and J by 0 bases, with 11 bases between the two germline ends. The germline CDR1 and CDR2 sequences are SGHVS and FNYEAQ. The CDR3 DNA reads TGTGCCAGCAGCTTGGGTGACGGATCTAACTATGGCTACACCTTC. Translated, it gives CASSLGDGSNYGYTF.

In this sample, this clone turned up once. The V and J genes are TRBV29-1 and TRBJ2-7; no firm D call. Germline assignment: CDR1 SQVTM and CDR2 ANQGSEA. Trimming removed 6 bases at V and 4 bases at J, with 22 bases between. The CDR3 runs 15 residues. The CDR3 DNA sequence: TGCAGCGTGTCCAGGAGAACTCAGGAAAGGTACGAGCAGTACTTC. It codes for CSVSRRTQERYEQYF.

V is TRBV4-1 and J is TRBJ2-3; D is ambiguous. V shed 1 base and J shed 5 bases, with 4 bases lying between them. This CDR3 has 12 residues. The germline CDR1 and CDR2 sequences are MGHRA and YSYEKL. CDR3 in DNA: TGCGCCAGCAGCCAAGTGGTAGATACGCAGTATTTT. It specifies CASSQVVDTQYF.

This chain links TRBV4-1 with TRBJ1-4; 9 nucleotides align to TRBD1. CDR1 and CDR2 from the germline V gene are MGHRA and YSYEKL. The CDR3 contains 15 residues. Unmatched junction bases numbered 8, after V lost 4 bases and J lost 8 bases. CDR3 nucleotides: TGCGCCAGCAGCCGATGGACAGGGGTTCGAGAAAAACTGTTTTTT. Protein: CASSRWTGVREKLFF.

The chain recombines TRBV10-3 with TRBJ2-3, with D perhaps TRBD2 (6 bases). Germline V gene sequence: CDR1 ENHRY, CDR2 SYGVKD. The length of the CDR3 is 15 residues. The V gene lost 6 bases and the J gene lost 4 bases, with 17 bases spanning the gap. As DNA, the CDR3 is TGTGCCATCAGGCCCCTCCGGGAGAGGCCAGATACGCAGTATTTT. Its translation is CAIRPLRERPDTQYF.

The J gene is TRBJ2-1, the V gene TRBV25-1, with 9 bases matching TRBD2. Germline V gene data show CDR1 as MGHDK and CDR2 as SYGVNS. The CDR3 loop spans 15 amino acids. The V segment lost 6 bases and the J segment 7 bases; nucleotides outside the gene matches: 10. CDR3 coding DNA: TGTGCCAGCAGGCCCGCGGGACTAGCAGCAAATGAGCAGTTCTTC. Residues: CASRPAGLAANEQFF.

V gene TRBV28 combines with J gene TRBJ1-5, with 7 bases aligning to TRBD1. The CDR3 loop spans 18 amino acids. Losses at the gene ends were 7 bases for V and 0 bases for J; bases not matched to a gene: 15. Germline V gives CDR1 MDHEN, CDR2 SYDVKM. As DNA, the CDR3 is TGTGCCAGCAACCCCGAACAGGGGTTGGGGTCTAGCAATCAGCCCCAGCATTTT. As protein: CASNPEQGLGSSNQPQHF.

The rearrangement joins TRBV6-4 to TRBJ2-2; D ambiguous. V was trimmed by 5 bases and J by 0 bases, leaving 7 bases between them. The germline CDR1 and CDR2 sequences are MRHNA and SNTAGT. The CDR3 runs 14 residues. The CDR3 protein is CASSRITNTGELFF. CDR3 in DNA: TGTGCCAGCAGTCGGATTACGAACACCGGGGAGCTGTTTTTT.

The chain links TRBV28 to TRBJ2-3; D possibly corresponds to TRBD2 (6 bases). The CDR3 contains 13 residues. Trimming cost V 4 bases and J 4 bases, with 9 bases left between them. The germline gives CDR1 MDHEN, CDR2 SYDVKM. CDR3 sequence reads: CASSWSGADTQYF. The CDR3 DNA follows: TGTGCCAGCAGTTGGTCGGGAGCAGATACGCAGTATTTT.

This chain uses TRBV7-3 with TRBJ2-2, with a possible D match to TRBD1 (6 bases). This CDR3 is built from 16 residues. Trimming pared 1 base from V and 2 bases from J, leaving 11 bases between. Germline V lookup: CDR1 SGHTA, CDR2 FQGTGA. In DNA form, the CDR3 reads TGTGCCAGCAGCTTAAAAGGGGGTATCAACACCGGGGAGCTGTTTTTT. Translation: CASSLKGGINTGELFF.

The chain recombines TRBV27 with TRBJ2-5, with 9 bases that match TRBD1. CDR1 is MNHEY and CDR2 is SMNVEV in the germline V gene (reference sequence). The J segment lost 4 bases and the V segment lost 3 bases, leaving 24 bases of the junction unmatched. The CDR3 runs 21 residues. CDR3 loop: CASSLVRGTGHNGASLETQYF. CDR3 in DNA: TGTGCCAGCAGTTTGGTTCGGGGGACAGGGCACAACGGAGCTTCGTTAGAGACCCAGTACTTC.

For this clone: The same CDR3 can be traced to other DNA sequences in this sample. The chain recombines TRBV18 with TRBJ1-4, with D uncertain. The CDR3 runs 13 residues. Trimming removed 3 bases from V and 4 bases from J, with 6 bases in between. The germline CDR1 and CDR2 sequences are KGHSH and LQKENI. The CDR3 sequence is CASSPLGNEKLFF. In DNA, the CDR3 is TGTGCCAGCTCACCTCTCGGTAATGAAAAACTGTTTTTT.

V gene TRBV27 combines with J gene TRBJ2-2, with a possible D match to TRBD1 (5 bases). CDR3 length: 15 residues. Deletions cut 3 bases from V and 6 bases from J, with 14 bases between. Germline V CDR1 and CDR2: MNHEY, SMNVEV (reference sequence). CDR3: CASSFQGGDAGELFF. The DNA for the CDR3 is TGTGCCAGCAGTTTCCAGGGTGGAGATGCCGGGGAGCTGTTTTTT.